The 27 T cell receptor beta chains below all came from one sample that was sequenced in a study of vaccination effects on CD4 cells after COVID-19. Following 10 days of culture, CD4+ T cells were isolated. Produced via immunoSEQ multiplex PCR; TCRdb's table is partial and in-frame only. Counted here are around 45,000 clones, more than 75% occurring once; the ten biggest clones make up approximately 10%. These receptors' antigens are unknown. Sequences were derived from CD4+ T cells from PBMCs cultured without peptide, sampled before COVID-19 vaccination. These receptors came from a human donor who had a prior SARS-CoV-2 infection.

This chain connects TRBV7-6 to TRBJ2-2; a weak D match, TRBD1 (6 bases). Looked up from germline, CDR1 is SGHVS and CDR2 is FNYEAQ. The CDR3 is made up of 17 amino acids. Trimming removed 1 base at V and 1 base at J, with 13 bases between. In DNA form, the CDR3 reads TGTGCCAGCAGCTTAGTCCAGCGAGGGGGGAACACCGGGGAGCTGTTTTTT. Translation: CASSLVQRGGNTGELFF.

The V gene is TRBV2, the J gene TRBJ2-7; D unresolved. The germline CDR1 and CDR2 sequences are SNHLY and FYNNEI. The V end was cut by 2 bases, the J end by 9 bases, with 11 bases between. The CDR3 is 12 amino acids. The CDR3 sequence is CASSESTWRQYF. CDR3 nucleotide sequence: TGTGCCAGCAGTGAATCTACGTGGCGGCAGTACTTC.

CDR3 residues: CASRTRAGSSTDTQYF. CDR3 coding DNA: TGTGCCAGCAGGACTCGTGCGGGGTCTAGCACAGATACGCAGTATTTT. The chain recombines TRBV5-4 with TRBJ2-3, with D possibly TRBD2 on 6 matching bases. This CDR3 has 16 amino acids. Trimming took off 5 bases at V and 0 bases at J, with 16 bases between the two ends. Germline lookup yields CDR1 SGHNT and CDR2 YYREEE (reference sequence). Variable domain in full (rest from reference TRBV5-4 and TRBJ2-3): ETGVTQSPTHLIKTRGQQVTLRCSSQSGHNTVSWYQQALGQGPQFIFQYYREEENGRGNFPPRFSGLQFPNYSSELNVNALELDDSALYLCASRTRAGSSTDTQYFGPGTRLTVL.

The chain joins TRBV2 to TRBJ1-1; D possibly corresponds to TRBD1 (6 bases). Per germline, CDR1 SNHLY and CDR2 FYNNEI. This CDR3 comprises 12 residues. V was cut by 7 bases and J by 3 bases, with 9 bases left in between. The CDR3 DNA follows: TGTGCCAGCACCCGGACAGACACTGAAGCTTTCTTT. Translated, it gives CASTRTDTEAFF.

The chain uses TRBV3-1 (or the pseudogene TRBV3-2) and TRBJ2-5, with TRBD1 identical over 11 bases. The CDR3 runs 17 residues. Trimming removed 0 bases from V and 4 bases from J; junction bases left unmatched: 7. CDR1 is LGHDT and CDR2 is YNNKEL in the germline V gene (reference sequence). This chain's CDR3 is CASSQESRTGGRETQYF. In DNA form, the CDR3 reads TGTGCCAGCAGCCAAGAATCGAGGACAGGGGGCAGAGAGACCCAGTACTTC.

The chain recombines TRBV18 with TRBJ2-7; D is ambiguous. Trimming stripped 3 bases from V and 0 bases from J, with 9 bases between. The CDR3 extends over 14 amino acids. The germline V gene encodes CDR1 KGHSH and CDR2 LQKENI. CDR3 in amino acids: CASSPSQSSYEQYF. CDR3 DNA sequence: TGTGCCAGCTCACCGAGCCAGAGCTCCTACGAGCAGTACTTC.

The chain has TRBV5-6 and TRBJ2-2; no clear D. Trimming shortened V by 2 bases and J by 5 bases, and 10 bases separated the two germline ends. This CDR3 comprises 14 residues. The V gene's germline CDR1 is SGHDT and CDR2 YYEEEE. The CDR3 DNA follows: TGTGCCAGCAGCTTTGGGGATGAGACCGGGGAGCTGTTTTTT. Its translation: CASSFGDETGELFF. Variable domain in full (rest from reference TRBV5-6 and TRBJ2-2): DAGVTQSPTHLIKTRGQQVTLRCSPKSGHDTVSWYQQALGQGPQFIFQYYEEEERQRGNFPDRFSGHQFPNYSSELNVNALLLGDSALYLCASSFGDETGELFFGEGSRLTVL.

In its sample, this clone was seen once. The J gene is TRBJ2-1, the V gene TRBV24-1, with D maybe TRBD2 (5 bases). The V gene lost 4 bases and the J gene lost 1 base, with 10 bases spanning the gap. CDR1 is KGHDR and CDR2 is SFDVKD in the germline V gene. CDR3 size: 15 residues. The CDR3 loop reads CATSESSWSYNEQFF. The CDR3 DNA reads TGTGCCACCAGTGAATCTAGCTGGTCCTACAATGAGCAGTTCTTC.

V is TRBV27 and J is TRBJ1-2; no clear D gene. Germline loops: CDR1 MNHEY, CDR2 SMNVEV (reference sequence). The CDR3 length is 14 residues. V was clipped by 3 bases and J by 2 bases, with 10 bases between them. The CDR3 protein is CASSFSFQNYGYTF. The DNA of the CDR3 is TGTGCCAGCAGTTTTAGTTTTCAGAACTATGGCTACACCTTC.

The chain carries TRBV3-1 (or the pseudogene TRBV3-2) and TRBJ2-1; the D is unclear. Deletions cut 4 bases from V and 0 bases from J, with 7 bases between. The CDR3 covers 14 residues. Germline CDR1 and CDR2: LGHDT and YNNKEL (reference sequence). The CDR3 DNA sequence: TGTGCCAGCAGCCCGATGAGCTCCTACAATGAGCAGTTCTTC. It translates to CASSPMSSYNEQFF.

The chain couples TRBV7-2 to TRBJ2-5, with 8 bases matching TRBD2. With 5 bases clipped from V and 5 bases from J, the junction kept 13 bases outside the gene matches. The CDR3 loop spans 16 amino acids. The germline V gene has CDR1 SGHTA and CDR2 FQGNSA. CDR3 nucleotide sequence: TGTGCCAGCAGCAAAATGACGGGAGGGCCAGGTGAGACCCAGTACTTC. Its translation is CASSKMTGGPGETQYF.

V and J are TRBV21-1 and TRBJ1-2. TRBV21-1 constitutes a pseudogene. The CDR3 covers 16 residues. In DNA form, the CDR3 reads TGTGCCAGCAGCAAAGCACAGGGAGGGCGGGGGTATGGCTACACCTTC. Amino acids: CASSKAQGGRGYGYTF.

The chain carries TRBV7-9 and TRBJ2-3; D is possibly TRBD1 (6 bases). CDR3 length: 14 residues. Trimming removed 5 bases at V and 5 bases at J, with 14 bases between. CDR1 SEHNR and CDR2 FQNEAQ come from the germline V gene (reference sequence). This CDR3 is CASSRTRQEDTQYF. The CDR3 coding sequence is TGTGCCAGCAGCCGTACCAGACAGGAAGATACGCAGTATTTT.

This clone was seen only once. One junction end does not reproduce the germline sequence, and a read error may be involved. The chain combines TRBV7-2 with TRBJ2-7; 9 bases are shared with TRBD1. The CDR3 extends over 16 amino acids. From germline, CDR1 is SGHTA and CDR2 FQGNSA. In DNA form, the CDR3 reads TGTGCCAGCAGCGTAGCCCCGGGACAGGGCTTCTACGAGCAGTACTTC. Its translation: CASSVAPGQGFYEQYF.

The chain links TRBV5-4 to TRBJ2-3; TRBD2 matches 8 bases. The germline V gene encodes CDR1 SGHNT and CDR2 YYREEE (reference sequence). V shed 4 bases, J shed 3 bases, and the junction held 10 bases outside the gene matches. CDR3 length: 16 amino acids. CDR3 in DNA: TGTGCCAGCAGCCGACAAGTCGGGGGGGGGACAGATACGCAGTATTTT. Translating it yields CASSRQVGGGTDTQYF.

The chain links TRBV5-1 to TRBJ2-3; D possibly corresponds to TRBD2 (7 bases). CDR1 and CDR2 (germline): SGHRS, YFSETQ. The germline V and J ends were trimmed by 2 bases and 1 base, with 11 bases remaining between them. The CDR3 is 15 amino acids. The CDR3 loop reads CASSFVRGRTDTQYF. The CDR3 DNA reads TGCGCCAGCAGCTTTGTGCGGGGGCGCACAGATACGCAGTATTTT.

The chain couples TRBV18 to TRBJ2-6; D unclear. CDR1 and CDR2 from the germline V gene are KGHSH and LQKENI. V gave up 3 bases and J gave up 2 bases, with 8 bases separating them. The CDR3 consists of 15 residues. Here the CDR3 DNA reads TGTGCCAGCTCACCCCCCGGGCCTGGGGCCAACGTCCTGACTTTC. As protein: CASSPPGPGANVLTF.

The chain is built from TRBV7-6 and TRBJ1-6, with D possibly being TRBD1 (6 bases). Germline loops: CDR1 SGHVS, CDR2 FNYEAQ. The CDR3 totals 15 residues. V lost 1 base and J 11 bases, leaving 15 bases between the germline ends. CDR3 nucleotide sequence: TGTGCCAGCAGCTTAGGGCAGTGGGGGCCTACACCCCTCCACTTT. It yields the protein CASSLGQWGPTPLHF.

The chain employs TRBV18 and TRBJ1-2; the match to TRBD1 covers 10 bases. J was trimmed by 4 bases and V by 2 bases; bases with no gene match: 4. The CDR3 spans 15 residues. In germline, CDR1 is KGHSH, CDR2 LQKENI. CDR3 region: CASSPGTGESYGYTF. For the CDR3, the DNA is TGTGCCAGCTCACCAGGGACAGGGGAAAGCTATGGCTACACCTTC.

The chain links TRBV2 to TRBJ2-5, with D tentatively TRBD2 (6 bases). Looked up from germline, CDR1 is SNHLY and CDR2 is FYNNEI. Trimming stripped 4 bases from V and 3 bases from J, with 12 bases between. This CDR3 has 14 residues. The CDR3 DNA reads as TGTGCCAGCAGTGTTTACGGAGGGGAAGAGACCCAGTACTTC. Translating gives CASSVYGGEETQYF. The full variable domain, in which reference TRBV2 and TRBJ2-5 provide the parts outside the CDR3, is EPEVTQTPSHQVTQMGQEVILRCVPISNHLYFYWYRQILGQKVEFLVSFYNNEISEKSEIFDDQFSVERPDGSNFTLKIRSTKLEDSAMYFCASSVYGGEETQYFGPGTRLLVL.

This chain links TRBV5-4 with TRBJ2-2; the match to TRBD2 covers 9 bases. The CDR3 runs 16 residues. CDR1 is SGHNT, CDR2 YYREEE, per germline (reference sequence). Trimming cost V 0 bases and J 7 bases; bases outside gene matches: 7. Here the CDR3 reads CASSLASRGGDGELFF. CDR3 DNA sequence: TGTGCCAGCAGCTTGGCCTCGCGGGGGGGAGACGGGGAGCTGTTTTTT.

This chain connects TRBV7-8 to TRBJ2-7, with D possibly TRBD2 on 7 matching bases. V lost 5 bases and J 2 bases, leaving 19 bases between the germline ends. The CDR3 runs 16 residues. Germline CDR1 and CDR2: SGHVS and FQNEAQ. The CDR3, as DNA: TGTGCCAGCAGCCCAAGGGGGGGCGGAACCCCCTACGAGCAGTACTTC. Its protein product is CASSPRGGGTPYEQYF.

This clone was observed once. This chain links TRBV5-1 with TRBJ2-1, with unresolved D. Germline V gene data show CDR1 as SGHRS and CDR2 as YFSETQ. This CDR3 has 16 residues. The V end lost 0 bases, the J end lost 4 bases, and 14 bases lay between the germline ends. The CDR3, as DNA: TGCGCCAGCAGCTTGGGAACAGCCCATTTGTACAATGAGCAGTTCTTC. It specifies CASSLGTAHLYNEQFF.

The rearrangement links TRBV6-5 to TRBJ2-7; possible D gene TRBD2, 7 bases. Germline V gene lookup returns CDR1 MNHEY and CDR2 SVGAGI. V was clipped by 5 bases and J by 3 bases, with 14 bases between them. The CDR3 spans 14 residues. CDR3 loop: CASSLGGTSYEQYF. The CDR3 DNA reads TGTGCCAGCAGTCTGGGGGGGACAAGCTACGAGCAGTACTTC.

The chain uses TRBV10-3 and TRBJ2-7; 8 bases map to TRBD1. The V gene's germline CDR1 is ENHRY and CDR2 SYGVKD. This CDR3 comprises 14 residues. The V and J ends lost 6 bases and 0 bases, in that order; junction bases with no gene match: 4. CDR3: CAIRGTGTSYEQYF. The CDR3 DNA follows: TGTGCCATCAGGGGGACAGGCACCTCCTACGAGCAGTACTTC.

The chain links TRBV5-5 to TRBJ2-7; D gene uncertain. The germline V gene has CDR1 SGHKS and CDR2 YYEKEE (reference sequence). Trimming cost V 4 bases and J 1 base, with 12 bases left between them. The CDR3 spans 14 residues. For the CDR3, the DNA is TGTGCCAGCAGCATGGTGGGTCGTTCCTACGAGCAGTACTTC. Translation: CASSMVGRSYEQYF.

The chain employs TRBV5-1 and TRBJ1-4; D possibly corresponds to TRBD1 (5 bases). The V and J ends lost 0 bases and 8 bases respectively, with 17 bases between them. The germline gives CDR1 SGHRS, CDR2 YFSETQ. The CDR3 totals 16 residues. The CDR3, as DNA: TGCGCCAGCAGCTTGGGCAGGGTCGGGGTTGACGAAAAACTGTTTTTT. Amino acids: CASSLGRVGVDEKLFF.